The rows below give T cell receptor beta chains drawn from one sample of a study of glioma-infiltrating T cells after dendritic cell vaccination. TCRdb's table, derived via immunoSEQ multiplex PCR, lists solely in-frame clones and lacks some. Of more than 85,000 clones in the sample, nearly 90% were seen once. The sequences come from blood, collected after dendritic cell vaccination. The origin of the receptors is a human donor with glioblastoma. Both conserved end residues are part of each CDR3. Each record gives: clone size, D gene, J gene, V gene, CDR3 DNA, CDR3 protein. A D gene is named only where the DNA matches it firmly. Clone size is given for some rows only: seen once, a few or many times, or a class if the clone is expanded.

-,-,TRBJ1-1,TRBV6-8,TGTGCCAGCAGTTATTCATACGGCGGGGTGAACACTGAAGCTTTCTTT,CASSYSYGGVNTEAFF
once,TRBD2,TRBJ2-1,TRBV27,TGTGCCAGCAGTTTGTATAGCGGGGGGGCGGGCAATGAGCAGTTCTTC,CASSLYSGGAGNEQFF
-,-,TRBJ2-5,TRBV19,TGTGCCAGTAGCCGGGGACTCCCTGGGAAGGAGACCCAGTACTTC,CASSRGLPGKETQYF
-,TRBD1,TRBJ2-5,TRBV7-8,TGTGCCAGCAGCTTAAACATACAGGGGGCTGGGGAGACCCAGTACTTC,CASSLNIQGAGETQYF
-,TRBD1,TRBJ1-2,TRBV13,TGTGCCAGCAGCCCTGGGGACAGGGCAGGTGGCTACACCTTC,CASSPGDRAGGYTF
few,-,TRBJ2-3,TRBV7-2,TGTGCCAGCAGCTTAGCGGGCAGCACAGATACGCAGTATTTT,CASSLAGSTDTQYF
few,-,TRBJ1-1,TRBV28,TGTGCCAGCAGTTTATCCAGGGAAGCTTTCTTT,CASSLSREAFF
-,TRBD1,TRBJ1-4,TRBV6-5,TGTGCCAGCAGGCGACAGGGGAATGAAAAACTGTTTTTT,CASRRQGNEKLFF
-,-,TRBJ2-1,TRBV18,TGTGCCAGCTCACCGCAGGAAGGTGAGCAGTTCTTC,CASSPQEGEQFF
-,-,TRBJ2-2,TRBV30,TGTGCCTGGTCCAGATGGTTCGCCGGGGAGCTGTTTTTT,CAWSRWFAGELFF
-,TRBD1,TRBJ2-7,TRBV6-5,TGTGCCAGCAGTGACCCACAGGGGAACAAGCAGTACTTC,CASSDPQGNKQYF
-,-,TRBJ2-3,TRBV7-8,TGTGCCAGCAGCTGGAGACAGATAGATACGCAGTATTTT,CASSWRQIDTQYF
-,-,TRBJ2-5,TRBV5-4,TGTGCCAGCAGATTTACGGGGGGCCCAGAGACCCAGTACTTC,CASRFTGGPETQYF
-,TRBD2,TRBJ2-1,TRBV2,TGTGCCACCTCTTCTAGCGGGAGGTACAATGAGCAGTTCTTC,CATSSSGRYNEQFF
-,-,TRBJ1-5,TRBV27,TGTGCCAGCAGTTCCGTCTTCCTGGACATAGGGAGGGGCAATCAGCCCCAGCATTTT,CASSSVFLDIGRGNQPQHF
-,TRBD1,TRBJ1-1,TRBV10-3,TGTGCCATCAGTGAGTTTCAGGGGGGAGGCACTGAAGCTTTCTTT,CAISEFQGGGTEAFF